The present T cell receptor (beta chain) was sequenced within a study of cytomegalovirus exposure and HLA in healthy donors. About the research overall: A previous analysis identified 95 million to 140 million unique TCR beta sequences derived from 180 million or so T cells. Study findings and constraints: An analysis that came later showed most CMV-associated TCR beta chains appearing HLA-restricted. Researchers reported in a later analysis that a missense DCLRE1C variant was tied to TCR beta V- and J-gene trimming. In a later analysis, HLA-associated TCR beta chains were more clonally expanded than equally common others.

Regarding this clone: Its cognate antigen is unknown.

CDR1 MGHRA and CDR2 YSYEKL come from the germline V gene. The germline V and J ends were trimmed by 0 bases and 1 base, with 7 bases remaining between them. There are 14 residues in the CDR3. PCR involved 60 Vbeta and 13 Jbeta primers. TCRdb's copy holds only in-frame clones and misses some; the assay was immunoSEQ multiplex PCR. The table shows 110,000 to 150,000 clones, with approximately 82% occurring only once. The clonotype originates from a woman in her sixties or seventies in good health and CMV-seropositive. V and J are TRBV4-1 and TRBJ2-7; D not resolved. Sequencing input: PBMCs. CDR3 amino acids: CASSQDGQSYEQYF. DNA of the CDR3: TGCGCCAGCAGCCAAGATGGGCAATCCTACGAGCAGTACTTC.